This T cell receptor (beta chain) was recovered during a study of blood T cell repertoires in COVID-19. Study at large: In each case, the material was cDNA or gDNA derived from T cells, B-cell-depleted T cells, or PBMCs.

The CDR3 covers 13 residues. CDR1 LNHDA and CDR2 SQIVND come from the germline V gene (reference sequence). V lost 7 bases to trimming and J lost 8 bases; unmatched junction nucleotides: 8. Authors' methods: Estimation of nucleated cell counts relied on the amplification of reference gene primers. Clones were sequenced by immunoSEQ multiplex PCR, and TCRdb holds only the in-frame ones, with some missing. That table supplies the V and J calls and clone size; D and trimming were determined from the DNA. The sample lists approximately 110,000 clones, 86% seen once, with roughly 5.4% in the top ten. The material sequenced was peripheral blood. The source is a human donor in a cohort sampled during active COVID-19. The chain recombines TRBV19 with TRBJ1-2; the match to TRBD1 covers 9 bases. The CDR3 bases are TGTGCCAGTACCTCGAACAGGGGGCTGGGCTACACCTTC. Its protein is CASTSNRGLGYTF.